These 12 T cell receptor beta chains were all obtained from the same sample, sequenced in a study of CXCR3-negative and CXCR3-positive naive CD8 T cells. These TCRs are of unknown antigen specificity. The method, 5' RACE with UMI labels, was used to prepare the TRB cDNA libraries. TCRdb reworked the 5' RACE reads into one entry per CDR3 protein, no DNA. The sample spans several thousand distinct CDR3 sequences; the ten largest clones claim roughly 1.4%. Findings and caveats of the study: A higher hydrophobicity marked the TRB CDR3s of CXCR3-positive naive cells versus CXCR3-negative naive cells.

The sample was naive CXCR3+ CD8+ T cells from blood. Indicated subset: CD45RO-CCR7+CD27+CD95- naive CD8+ T cells expressing CXCR3 (TNR3+). The receptors derive from a human donor in good health. Some clones in this sample may be carry-over from other donors' samples.

This clonotype registers medium-sized (0.01 to 0.1%) by frequency. The chain combines TRBV29-1 with TRBJ2-2. The CDR3 runs to 13 residues. Looked up from germline, CDR1 is SQVTM and CDR2 is ANQGSEA. The CDR3 protein is CSVEDPITGELFF.

This clonotype is labeled medium-sized (0.01 to 0.1%) based on frequency. The chain combines TRBV25-1 with TRBJ2-3; TCRdb outputs TRBD1, but without DNA this stays unchecked. This CDR3 region has 15 residues. CDR1 MGHDK and CDR2 SYGVNS come from the germline V gene. The CDR3 sequence: CASSVGTGGSDTQYF.

Judged by frequency, this clonotype is medium-sized. The chain has TRBV7-3 and TRBJ2-7; TCRdb calls TRBD1, which cannot be checked without DNA. This CDR3 has 13 residues. CDR1 and CDR2 from the germline V gene are SGHTA and FQGTGA. The CDR3 region is CASSFSGGYEQYF.

This clonotype counts as medium-sized by frequency. The chain is built from TRBV27 and TRBJ2-1; as DNA is missing, the TRBD1 call by TCRdb cannot be tested. Germline V gene data show CDR1 as MNHEY and CDR2 as SMNVEV (reference sequence). This CDR3 region has 17 residues. CDR3 amino acids: CASSWSRGLTIYNEQFF.

The rearrangement links TRBV28 to TRBJ2-5; without DNA, the TCRdb call of TRBD1 cannot be checked. The CDR3 runs to 16 residues. Germline V gene sequence: CDR1 MDHEN, CDR2 SYDVKM. CDR3 protein: CASSERTPGEQETQYF.

This clonotype is classed as medium-sized by frequency. The V gene is TRBV9, the J gene TRBJ2-7; the TCRdb call, TRBD1, lacks DNA for checking. The CDR3 loop spans 16 amino acids. Germline loops: CDR1 SGDLS, CDR2 YYNGEE. The CDR3 region is CASSVQGGGSSYEQYF.

This chain links TRBV19 with TRBJ2-1; TCRdb proposes TRBD2, but this gene call is untestable without DNA. CDR3 size: 18 residues. Germline V gene data show CDR1 as LNHDA and CDR2 as SQIVND (reference sequence). The CDR3 is CASSALAGIGITHNEQFF.

In terms of frequency, this clonotype is medium-sized. V is TRBV3-1 and J is TRBJ2-5; TCRdb's D call, TRBD1, is unchecked because there is no DNA. Germline V CDR1 and CDR2: LGHDT, YNNKEL (reference sequence). This CDR3 region has 17 residues. This chain's CDR3 is CASSQEGARLGTETQYF.

This clonotype is deemed medium-sized by its frequency. The chain links TRBV7-8 to TRBJ2-5; the TCRdb call, TRBD2, lacks DNA for checking. This CDR3 is 16 amino acids long. The germline V gene encodes CDR1 SGHVS and CDR2 FQNEAQ. The CDR3 protein is CASSPSGTSTLGTQYF.

Its frequency marks this clonotype as medium-sized (0.01 to 0.1%). The chain employs TRBV13 and TRBJ2-3; lacking DNA, the TRBD1 call made by TCRdb goes unchecked. The CDR3 extends over 14 amino acids. Germline V lookup: CDR1 PRHDT, CDR2 FYEKMQ (reference sequence). The CDR3 region is CASSLTGTDDTQYF.

CDR3: CSGAGPTDTQYF. This chain links TRBV20-1 with TRBJ2-3. Germline V gives CDR1 DFQATT, CDR2 SNEGSKA (reference sequence). The CDR3 runs 12 residues.

In terms of frequency, this clonotype is medium-sized. This chain's CDR3 is CASSDPRVNYGYTF. The chain uses TRBV6-5 and TRBJ1-2; TCRdb proposes TRBD1, but this gene call is untestable without DNA. Germline V gene lookup returns CDR1 MNHEY and CDR2 SVGAGI. The CDR3 runs to 14 residues.